This T cell receptor beta chain is from a study of T cell repertoires in cytomegalovirus infection. The wider study: Use of recently identified HLA-C-restricted and well-studied HLA-B-restricted CMV epitopes was part of the study.

Looked up from germline, CDR1 is SEHNR and CDR2 is FQNEAQ (reference sequence). This CDR3 contains 16 residues. V shed 5 bases and J 5 bases; nucleotides not matched to a gene: 12. TCRdb re-derived calls from the reads in MiXCR, one entry per CDR3 protein. The data show 700,000 to 850,000 distinct CDR3 sequences, around a third seen once. Overall study results and limits: Individuals carrying CMV plus the relevant HLA were identified by cumulative frequency of public TCR beta families. The response measured ex vivo was dominated by TCR beta clonotypes (HLA-C-restricted and CMV-specific).

This clonotype was counted between two and nine times. Its target is unknown. J is TRBJ2-1 and V is TRBV7-9, with 7 nucleotides matching TRBD2. The input for sequencing was cultured CD8+ T cells from PBMCs, taken from culture after CMV antigen stimulation. The sequence derives from a human donor in good health (CMV status not recorded). Some clones in this sample may be carry-over from other donors' samples. Written as DNA, the CDR3 is TGTGCCAGCAGCACCTCCTGGAGCGGGGAAAACAATGAGCAGTTCTTC. Protein product: CASSTSWSGENNEQFF.